The 32 T cell receptor beta chains in this list originate from one sample, sequenced in a study of blood T cell repertoires in COVID-19. The repertoire was sequenced with immunoSEQ multiplex PCR; TCRdb's copy has only in-frame clones and lacks some. The sample shows about 300,000 clones, around 92% of them seen only once. Sample: peripheral blood. The receptors shown here come from a man aged 18 to 30 who had recovered from COVID-19.

The V call is TRBV3-1 (or the pseudogene TRBV3-2), the J call TRBJ2-7, with 10 bases fitting TRBD1. Trimming removed 1 base from V and 4 bases from J; junction bases left unmatched: 4. This CDR3 comprises 15 residues. Germline V gene lookup returns CDR1 LGHDT and CDR2 YNNKEL (reference sequence). The CDR3 is CASSQGGTGEYEQYF. DNA for the CDR3: TGTGCCAGCAGCCAAGGAGGGACAGGGGAGTACGAGCAGTACTTC.

This chain links TRBV2 with TRBJ2-3; TRBD2 is a possible D gene (5 bases). The CDR3 contains 14 residues. V was shortened by 6 bases and J by 2 bases, with 12 bases between the two germline ends. Per the germline V gene, CDR1 is SNHLY and CDR2 is FYNNEI. The CDR3 nucleotides read TGTGCCAGCAGAATGAGGGAAATCACAGATACGCAGTATTTT. Translation gives CASRMREITDTQYF.

The CDR3 region is CASGPGLAGLNSYEQYF. In DNA form, the CDR3 reads TGTGCCAGCGGTCCGGGACTAGCGGGATTAAACTCCTACGAGCAGTACTTC. The rearrangement joins TRBV2 to TRBJ2-7; 13 positions match TRBD2. Germline values: CDR1 SNHLY, CDR2 FYNNEI. J was trimmed by 0 bases and V by 8 bases; bases with no gene match: 10. CDR3 size: 17 residues.

The genes are TRBV9 and TRBJ1-6; 9 positions match TRBD1. After removal of 0 bases from V and 9 bases from J, the junction contained 7 bases not matched to a gene. This CDR3 has 16 amino acids. Germline loops: CDR1 SGDLS, CDR2 YYNGEE. The CDR3, as DNA: TGTGCCAGCAGCGTAGGGACAGGGGCGGAATTTTCACCCCTCCACTTT. Translation: CASSVGTGAEFSPLHF.

About this clone itself: Additional DNA sequences in this sample encode the identical CDR3. The rearrangement joins TRBV18 to TRBJ2-5; D unresolved. From germline, CDR1 is KGHSH and CDR2 LQKENI. The CDR3 is 13 amino acids. Trimming removed 3 bases at V and 5 bases at J, with 10 bases between. The CDR3 spells CASSPTGLETQYF. CDR3 DNA: TGTGCCAGCTCACCGACTGGGTTGGAGACCCAGTACTTC.

The V and J genes are TRBV25-1 and TRBJ1-1, with D possibly TRBD1 on 6 matching bases. This CDR3 is 14 amino acids long. CDR1 is MGHDK, CDR2 SYGVNS, per germline. The V and J ends lost 4 bases and 5 bases respectively, with 14 bases between them. DNA of the CDR3: TGTGCCAGCAGTGGTTACAGGGAGAAGACTGAAGCTTTCTTT. Translated, it gives CASSGYREKTEAFF.

The chain employs TRBV5-1 and TRBJ2-7, with D possibly matching TRBD2 (5 bases). V gave up 2 bases and J gave up 7 bases, with 25 bases separating them. The CDR3 has 17 residues. The germline CDR1 and CDR2 sequences are SGHRS and YFSETQ. The CDR3 DNA reads as TGCGCCAGCAGCTTCAACCTACAACTAGGGCTTCGAGTGGAGCAGTACTTC. Encoded protein: CASSFNLQLGLRVEQYF.

V gene TRBV19 combines with J gene TRBJ2-1; D is perhaps TRBD2 (6 bases). In germline, CDR1 is LNHDA, CDR2 SQIVND (reference sequence). V was pared by 10 bases and J by 0 bases, with 19 bases between. This CDR3 is built from 16 residues. CDR3 residues: CATGNGGPSSYNEQFF. The CDR3 region has the DNA TGTGCCACCGGAAACGGAGGGCCGAGCTCCTACAATGAGCAGTTCTTC.

The chain recombines TRBV9 with TRBJ2-6, with D possibly matching TRBD2 (5 bases). Germline assignment: CDR1 SGDLS and CDR2 YYNGEE. V lost 2 bases, J lost 2 bases, and 14 bases lay in between. The CDR3 loop spans 17 amino acids. The CDR3 nucleotides are TGTGCCAGCAGCGTGGATGACGGGGTGACTGGGGCCAACGTCCTGACTTTC. This sequence encodes CASSVDDGVTGANVLTF.

The V gene is TRBV11-2, the J gene TRBJ2-5; TRBD1 aligns across 7 bases. The CDR3 contains 17 residues. CDR1 is SGHAT and CDR2 is FQNNGV in the germline V gene. The V gene end was trimmed by 4 bases and the J gene end by 3 bases; junction bases not matched to a gene: 14. The DNA of the CDR3 is TGTGCCAGCAGCTCTAGGGTGGGCAGGGGGTCCGAAGAGACCCAGTACTTC. Encoded protein: CASSSRVGRGSEETQYF. Full variable domain (outside the CDR3, taken from reference TRBV11-2 and TRBJ2-5): EAGVAQSPRYKIIEKRQSVAFWCNPISGHATLYWYQQILGQGPKLLIQFQNNGVVDDSQLPKDRFSAERLKGVDSTLKIQPAKLEDSAVYLCASSSRVGRGSEETQYFGPGTRLLVL.

This clone was detected once. This rearrangement joins TRBV19 to TRBJ1-6; D might be TRBD1 (6 bases). This CDR3 contains 15 residues. V lost 3 bases, J lost 8 bases, and 14 bases lay in between. CDR1 is LNHDA, CDR2 SQIVND, per germline (reference sequence). The CDR3 coding sequence is TGTGCCAGTAGTATTTACGTACAGGGAGATTCACCCCTCCACTTT. It translates to CASSIYVQGDSPLHF.

The CDR3 loop reads CASSLISKGDHEQYF. CDR3 nucleotide sequence: TGTGCCAGCAGCTTGATCTCGAAAGGGGATCACGAGCAGTACTTC. The V gene is TRBV5-5, the J gene TRBJ2-7, with D possibly TRBD1 on 5 matching bases. Germline V CDR1 and CDR2: SGHKS, YYEKEE (reference sequence). The CDR3 runs to 15 residues. V lost 1 base and J lost 5, with 16 bases in between. The full variable domain, completed using reference TRBV5-5 and TRBJ2-7, is DAGVTQSPTHLIKTRGQQVTLRCSPISGHKSVSWYQQVLGQGPQFIFQYYEKEERGRGNFPDRFSARQFPNYSSELNVNALLLGDSALYLCASSLISKGDHEQYFGPGTRLTVT.

The chain carries TRBV20-1 and TRBJ2-1; 12 positions match TRBD2. The V and J ends lost 3 bases and 0 bases, in that order; junction bases with no gene match: 12. Germline-derived CDR1 and CDR2 are DFQATT and SNEGSKA (reference sequence). The CDR3 runs to 19 residues. CDR3 region: CSASTASGGAPSSYNEQFF. The CDR3 coding sequence is TGCAGTGCTAGTACCGCTAGCGGGGGGGCCCCAAGCTCCTACAATGAGCAGTTCTTC.

This chain connects TRBV21-1 to TRBJ2-3; the table's D call, TRBD2, has no DNA check behind it. TRBV21-1 is a documented pseudogene. There are 16 residues in the CDR3. The CDR3 DNA follows: TGTGCCAGCAGCAAAGGTGGGAGGGACTTCACAGATACGCAGTATTTT. It encodes CASSKGGRDFTDTQYF.

The chain combines TRBV7-6 with TRBJ1-3; no reliable D call. V was trimmed by 5 bases and J by 3 bases, leaving 20 bases between them. CDR3 length: 17 amino acids. Looked up from germline, CDR1 is SGHVS and CDR2 is FNYEAQ. The CDR3 bases are TGTGCCAGCAGCACAAAGTGGCGGACGGAGGATGGAAACACCATATATTTT. It specifies CASSTKWRTEDGNTIYF.

The chain carries TRBV11-2 and TRBJ2-7; D is perhaps TRBD1 (6 bases). Trimming removed 1 base from V and 2 bases from J, with 9 bases in between. Per the germline V gene, CDR1 is SGHAT and CDR2 is FQNNGV. This CDR3 region has 14 residues. CDR3 amino acids: CASSLGDTTYEQYF. CDR3 nucleotides: TGTGCCAGCAGCTTAGGGGACACCACCTACGAGCAGTACTTC. Using reference TRBV11-2 and TRBJ2-7 for the parts outside the CDR3, the full variable domain is EAGVAQSPRYKIIEKRQSVAFWCNPISGHATLYWYQQILGQGPKLLIQFQNNGVVDDSQLPKDRFSAERLKGVDSTLKIQPAKLEDSAVYLCASSLGDTTYEQYFGPGTRLTVT.

The rearrangement links TRBV6-6 to TRBJ1-2; possibly TRBD1 for D (5 bases). Between the trimmed V and J ends, which lost 8 bases and 6 bases, there was a span of 19 bases. Per the germline V gene, CDR1 is MNHNY and CDR2 is SVGAGI (reference sequence). CDR3 length: 14 amino acids. The CDR3 spells CASDPLPQANGYTF. Written as DNA, the CDR3 is TGTGCCAGCGATCCCCTGCCACAGGCTAATGGCTACACCTTC.

This chain joins TRBV6-2 or TRBV6-3 and TRBJ1-1; TRBD1 is a possible D gene (5 bases). Between the trimmed V and J ends, which lost 6 bases and 5 bases, there was a span of 19 bases. Germline V gene sequence: CDR1 MNHEY, CDR2 SVGEGT. The CDR3 is 15 amino acids. The CDR3 DNA is TGTGCCAGCAGCAACCCCCCAGGGCGAAGAACTGAAGCTTTCTTT. It specifies CASSNPPGRRTEAFF.

The V and J genes are TRBV3-1 (or the pseudogene TRBV3-2) and TRBJ2-3; 8 nucleotides match TRBD1. CDR1 and CDR2 (germline): LGHDT, YNNKEL (reference sequence). The V and J ends lost 4 bases and 3 bases, in that order; junction bases with no gene match: 9. CDR3 size: 16 residues. The CDR3 here is CASSPYLTGETDTQYF. Here the CDR3 DNA reads TGTGCCAGCAGCCCCTACCTGACAGGGGAGACAGATACGCAGTATTTT.

The V call is TRBV3-1 (or the pseudogene TRBV3-2), the J call TRBJ2-2; no clear D gene. This CDR3 comprises 17 residues. V dropped 0 bases and J dropped 0 bases, with 11 bases sitting between them. The germline V gene encodes CDR1 LGHDT and CDR2 YNNKEL (reference sequence). This CDR3 reads CASSQDRGIPNTGELFF. For the CDR3, the DNA is TGTGCCAGCAGCCAAGATCGAGGTATCCCGAACACCGGGGAGCTGTTTTTT.

This clone appeared once. The V gene is TRBV19, the J gene TRBJ2-1; D might be TRBD2 (6 bases). Trimming removed 3 bases from V and 0 bases from J, with 15 bases in between. CDR1 and CDR2 from the germline V gene are LNHDA and SQIVND (reference sequence). The CDR3 contains 17 residues. This CDR3 reads CASSIIGGGSSYNEQFF. CDR3 bases: TGTGCCAGTAGTATTATTGGGGGAGGTAGCTCCTACAATGAGCAGTTCTTC.

In this sample, this clone turned up many times. The chain combines TRBV11-1 with TRBJ1-1; tentatively, D is TRBD1 (6 bases). CDR3 length: 14 amino acids. Germline V gene sequence: CDR1 SGHAT, CDR2 FQDESV (reference sequence). V lost 3 bases and J 7 bases, leaving 15 bases between the germline ends. CDR3 nucleotides: TGTGCCAGCAGCTTCACAGGGATGTATAATGAAGCTTTCTTT. Its protein product is CASSFTGMYNEAFF.

The CDR3 sequence: CASNRDREDEQYF. CDR3 in DNA: TGTGCCAGCAACCGGGACAGGGAAGACGAGCAGTACTTC. The chain carries TRBV5-8 and TRBJ2-7, with 9 bases fitting TRBD1. The V segment lost 6 bases and the J segment 5 bases; nucleotides outside the gene matches: 6. Germline V gene data show CDR1 as SGHTS and CDR2 as YDEGEE. The CDR3 extends over 13 amino acids.

This rearrangement joins TRBV3-1 (or the pseudogene TRBV3-2) to TRBJ2-4; 8 positions agree with TRBD2. The V and J ends lost 0 bases and 10 bases, in that order; junction bases with no gene match: 8. CDR1 and CDR2 from the germline V gene are LGHDT and YNNKEL (reference sequence). This CDR3 contains 15 residues. The CDR3 here is CASSQDRTSQIIQYF. The DNA of the CDR3 is TGTGCCAGCAGCCAAGATAGGACTAGCCAAATTATTCAGTACTTC.

The chain recombines TRBV9 with TRBJ2-6, with D perhaps matching TRBD1 (6 bases). This CDR3 is built from 19 residues. Germline V gives CDR1 SGDLS, CDR2 YYNGEE. V was cut by 0 bases and J by 0 bases, with 16 bases left in between. The CDR3 DNA reads as TGTGCCAGCAGCGTAGGGTGGGGGCTTGCACGCTCTGGGGCCAACGTCCTGACTTTC. Its protein product is CASSVGWGLARSGANVLTF.

The V gene is TRBV6-2 or TRBV6-3, the J gene TRBJ2-3; TRBD2 matches 11 bases. Germline V gene sequence: CDR1 MNHEY, CDR2 SVGEGT. The junction had 5 bases not matched to a gene; V was cut back by 5 bases and J by 4 bases. The CDR3 runs to 15 residues. For the CDR3, the DNA is TGTGCCAGCAGTACTGGGACTAGCGGTCCAGATACGCAGTATTTT. Protein: CASSTGTSGPDTQYF.

The chain links TRBV21-1 to TRBJ2-7; the table gives TRBD1 as D, unverified against the DNA. TRBV21-1 is labeled a pseudogene. The CDR3 loop spans 14 amino acids. In nucleotides, the CDR3 is TGTGCCAGCAGCACGGACAGACACTTCTACGAGCAGTACTTC. Translation gives CASSTDRHFYEQYF.

The chain uses TRBV9 and TRBJ1-4; D remains ambiguous. With 0 bases removed from V and 3 bases from J, the gap between germline ends came to 15 bases. Germline V gene data show CDR1 as SGDLS and CDR2 as YYNGEE. CDR3 length: 17 residues. The CDR3: CASSVGYGAVANEKLFF. CDR3 DNA: TGTGCCAGCAGCGTAGGGTACGGAGCAGTGGCTAATGAAAAACTGTTTTTT.

V gene TRBV4-1 combines with J gene TRBJ1-2, with 11 bases lining up with TRBD1. With V trimmed by 4 bases and J by 6 bases, 13 bases remained unmatched. Germline V lookup: CDR1 MGHRA, CDR2 YSYEKL. The CDR3 runs 17 residues. CDR3 residues: CASSLSNLGTGGDGYTF. In DNA form, the CDR3 reads TGCGCCAGCAGCCTTTCTAATCTGGGGACAGGGGGTGATGGCTACACCTTC.

The chain recombines TRBV5-1 with TRBJ2-7; 9 bases are shared with TRBD1. The V gene's germline CDR1 is SGHRS and CDR2 YFSETQ. The CDR3 is 15 residues long. J was trimmed by 4 bases and V by 0 bases; bases with no gene match: 5. This CDR3 reads CASSLGDRALYEQYF. The CDR3 DNA reads TGCGCCAGCAGCTTGGGGGACAGGGCGTTGTACGAGCAGTACTTC.

This clone was detected once. This chain links TRBV20-1 with TRBJ2-1; D not certain. The V gene's germline CDR1 is DFQATT and CDR2 SNEGSKA (reference sequence). Trimming took 3 bases from V and 12 from J, leaving 9 bases between them. This CDR3 contains 10 residues. The DNA of the CDR3 is TGCAGTGCTAGCATGTACAGGCAGTTCTTC. Translating gives CSASMYRQFF.

CDR3 loop: CASSGRLAGITDTQYF. For the CDR3, the DNA is TGTGCCAGCAGTGGTAGACTAGCGGGGATCACAGATACGCAGTATTTT. V and J are TRBV2 and TRBJ2-3; 11 nucleotides line up with TRBD2. CDR3 length: 16 residues. The V gene end was trimmed by 4 bases and the J gene end by 2 bases; junction bases not matched to a gene: 5. Germline loops: CDR1 SNHLY, CDR2 FYNNEI.